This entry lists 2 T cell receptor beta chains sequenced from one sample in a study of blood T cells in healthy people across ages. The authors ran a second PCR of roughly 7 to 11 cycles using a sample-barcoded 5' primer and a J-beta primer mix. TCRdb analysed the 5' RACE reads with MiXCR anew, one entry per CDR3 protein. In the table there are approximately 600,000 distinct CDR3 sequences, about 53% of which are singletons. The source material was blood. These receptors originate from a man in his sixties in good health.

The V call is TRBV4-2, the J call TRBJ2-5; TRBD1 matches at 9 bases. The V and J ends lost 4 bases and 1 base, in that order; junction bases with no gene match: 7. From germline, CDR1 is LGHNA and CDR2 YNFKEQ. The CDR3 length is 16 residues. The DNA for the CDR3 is TGTGCCAGCAGCCCTGAGGGACAGGGACTCCAAGAGACCCAGTACTTC. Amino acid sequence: CASSPEGQGLQETQYF.

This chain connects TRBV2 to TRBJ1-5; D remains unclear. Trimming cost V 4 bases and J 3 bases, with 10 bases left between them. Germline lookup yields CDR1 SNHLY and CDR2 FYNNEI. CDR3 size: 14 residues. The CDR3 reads CASSGGQVNQPQHF. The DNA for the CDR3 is TGTGCCAGCAGTGGGGGTCAGGTCAATCAGCCCCAGCATTTT.